These 3 T cell receptor beta chains came from one sample sequenced in a study of OX40 agonist ivuxolimab in advanced cancers. The library was obtained by the immunoSEQ multiplex PCR assay. TCRdb holds this immuneACCESS table with in-frame rearrangements only. Some clones are missing; in checked studies, unresolved V genes explain under half, and the rest has no known cause. The sample table records 65,000 to 80,000 clones; 70% to 90% of these occur just once. The ten top clones hold roughly 0.74% of the sample. The sample here was CD4+ or CD8+ T cells sorted from blood, taken in a trial of the OX40 agonist ivuxolimab. These receptors were taken from an adult with an advanced solid tumor such as melanoma, head and neck, liver or kidney cancer.

V is TRBV5-1 and J is TRBJ1-1; TRBD1 might be the D (5 bases). In germline, CDR1 is SGHRS, CDR2 YFSETQ. The CDR3 contains 17 residues. The V and J ends lost 0 bases and 5 bases respectively, with 20 bases between them. The CDR3 region has the DNA TGCGCCAGCAGCTTGGCGCCTTCAGAGACCTGGGGGACTGAAGCTTTCTTT. Translating it yields CASSLAPSETWGTEAFF.

The chain recombines TRBV7-2 with TRBJ1-3; D is uncertain. Germline V lookup: CDR1 SGHTA, CDR2 FQGNSA. The CDR3 extends over 15 amino acids. The V end was cut by 5 bases, the J end by 4 bases, with 15 bases between. CDR3 region: CASSQVRAAGNTIYF. The DNA for the CDR3 is TGTGCCAGCAGCCAGGTCCGGGCGGCGGGAAACACCATATATTTT.

This chain uses TRBV7-8 with TRBJ2-3, with D perhaps matching TRBD1 or TRBD2 (6 bases each). Deletions cut 5 bases from V and 7 bases from J, with 25 bases between. Looked up from germline, CDR1 is SGHVS and CDR2 is FQNEAQ. The CDR3 extends over 17 amino acids. The CDR3 loop reads CASSPSPGGGSMNTQYF. DNA of the CDR3: TGTGCCAGCAGCCCTAGCCCTGGAGGGGGGAGCATGAATACGCAGTATTTT.